This TCR beta chain emerged from a study of cytomegalovirus exposure and HLA in healthy donors. Study summary: In a previous analysis, some 110 million unique TCR beta sequences were found from roughly 200 million T cells.

The CDR3 has 15 amino acids. Trimming removed 4 bases from V and 5 bases from J, with 18 bases in between. The V gene's germline CDR1 is SGHNT and CDR2 YYREEE (reference sequence). With 60 Vbeta and 13 Jbeta primers, the PCR was carried out. Authors' processing steps: Among the unique TCR beta chains that a later analysis counted, around 82 million in all, 9.5 million to 11 million were shared. Clones were read by immunoSEQ multiplex PCR, and TCRdb kept only the in-frame ones, dropping some. V and J calls and clone size are copied from that table; D and trimming were computed from the DNA. Here the sample spans about 130,000 clones, around four fifths being singletons. As concerns this clone: Its antigen remains unidentified.

Study-level findings and limits: In a later analysis, compared with equally common non-associated chains, HLA-associated beta chains were more expanded. Using the classifier, cytomegalovirus status was reportedly diagnosed with high specificity and sensitivity.

The sample comprised PBMCs. This chain joins TRBV5-4 and TRBJ1-2; D remains unclear. The sequence came from a female donor in good health and CMV-seronegative. The CDR3 is CASSADTADTYGYTF. CDR3 DNA: TGTGCCAGCAGCGCAGACACAGCCGACACTTATGGCTACACCTTC.